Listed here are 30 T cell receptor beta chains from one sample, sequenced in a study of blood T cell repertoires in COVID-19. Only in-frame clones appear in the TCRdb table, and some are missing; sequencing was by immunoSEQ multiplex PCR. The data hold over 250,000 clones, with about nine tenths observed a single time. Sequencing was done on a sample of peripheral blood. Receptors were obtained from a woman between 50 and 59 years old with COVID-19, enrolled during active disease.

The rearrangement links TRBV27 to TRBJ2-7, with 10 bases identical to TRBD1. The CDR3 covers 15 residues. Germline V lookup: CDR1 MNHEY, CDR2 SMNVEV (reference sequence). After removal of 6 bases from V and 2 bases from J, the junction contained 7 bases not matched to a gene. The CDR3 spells CASRQPGTGAYEQYF. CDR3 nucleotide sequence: TGTGCCAGCAGGCAACCCGGGACAGGGGCCTACGAGCAGTACTTC.

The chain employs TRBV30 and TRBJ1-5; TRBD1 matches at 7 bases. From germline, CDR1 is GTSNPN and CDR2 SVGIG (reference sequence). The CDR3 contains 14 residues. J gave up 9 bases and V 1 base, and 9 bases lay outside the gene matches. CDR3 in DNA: TGTGCCTGGAGTGGTGGACAGGCCAAAGGGCCCCAGCATTTT. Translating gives CAWSGGQAKGPQHF.

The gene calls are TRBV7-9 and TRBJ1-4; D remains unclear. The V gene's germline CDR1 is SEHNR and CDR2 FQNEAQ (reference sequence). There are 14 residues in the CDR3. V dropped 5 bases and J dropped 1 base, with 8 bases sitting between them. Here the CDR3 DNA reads TGTGCCAGCAGCCTTCATAGAACTAATGAAAAACTGTTTTTT. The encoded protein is CASSLHRTNEKLFF.

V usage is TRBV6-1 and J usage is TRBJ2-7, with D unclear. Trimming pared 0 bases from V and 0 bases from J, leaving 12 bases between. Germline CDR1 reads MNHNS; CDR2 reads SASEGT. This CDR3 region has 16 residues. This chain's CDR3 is CASSEALRRSSYEQYF. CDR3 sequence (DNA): TGTGCCAGCAGTGAAGCGCTTCGTAGGAGCTCCTACGAGCAGTACTTC.

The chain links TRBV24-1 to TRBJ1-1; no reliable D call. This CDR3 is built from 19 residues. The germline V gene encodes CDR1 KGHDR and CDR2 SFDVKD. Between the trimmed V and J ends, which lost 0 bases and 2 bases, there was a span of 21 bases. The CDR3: CATSDLPIGEGGRNTEAFF. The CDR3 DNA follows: TGTGCCACCAGTGATTTGCCTATTGGAGAGGGAGGCAGAAACACTGAAGCTTTCTTT.

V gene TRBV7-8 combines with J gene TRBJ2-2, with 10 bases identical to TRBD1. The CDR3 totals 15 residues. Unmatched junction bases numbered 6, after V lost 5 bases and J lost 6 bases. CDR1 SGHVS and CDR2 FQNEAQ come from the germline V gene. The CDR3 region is CASSVGTGVSGELFF. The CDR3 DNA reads TGTGCCAGCAGCGTGGGGACAGGGGTATCCGGGGAGCTGTTTTTT.

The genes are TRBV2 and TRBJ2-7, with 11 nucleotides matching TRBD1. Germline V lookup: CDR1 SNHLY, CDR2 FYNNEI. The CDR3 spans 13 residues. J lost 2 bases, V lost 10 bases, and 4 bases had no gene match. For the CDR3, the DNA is TGTGCCACGCAGGGACAGGGGGCCTACGAGCAGTACTTC. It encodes CATQGQGAYEQYF.

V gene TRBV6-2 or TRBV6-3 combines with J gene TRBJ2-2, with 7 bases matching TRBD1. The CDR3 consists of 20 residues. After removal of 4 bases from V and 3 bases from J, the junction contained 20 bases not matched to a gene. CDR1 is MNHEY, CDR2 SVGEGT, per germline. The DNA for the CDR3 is TGTGCCAGCAGTTCGGGAATTCCAAACAGGGGCGAACGGTACACCGGGGAGCTGTTTTTT. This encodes CASSSGIPNRGERYTGELFF.

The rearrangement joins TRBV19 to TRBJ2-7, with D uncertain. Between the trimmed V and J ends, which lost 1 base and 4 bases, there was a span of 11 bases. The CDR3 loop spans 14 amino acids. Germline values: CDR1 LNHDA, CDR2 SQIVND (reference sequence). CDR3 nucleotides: TGTGCCAGTAGTATAGCGGGTCGGCTTTACGAGCAGTACTTC. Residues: CASSIAGRLYEQYF.

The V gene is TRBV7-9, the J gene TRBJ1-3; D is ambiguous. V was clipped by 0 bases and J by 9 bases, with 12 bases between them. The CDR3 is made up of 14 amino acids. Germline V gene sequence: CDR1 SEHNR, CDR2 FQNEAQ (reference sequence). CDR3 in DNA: TGTGCCAGCAGCTTAGCGCGGGCCGCCAGCACCATATATTTT. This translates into CASSLARAASTIYF.

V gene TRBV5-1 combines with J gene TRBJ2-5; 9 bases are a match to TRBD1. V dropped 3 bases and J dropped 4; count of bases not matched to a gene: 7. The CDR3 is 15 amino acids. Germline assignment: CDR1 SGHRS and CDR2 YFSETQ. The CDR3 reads CASSYTGGGGETQYF. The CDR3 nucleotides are TGCGCCAGCAGCTATACAGGGGGCGGTGGAGAGACCCAGTACTTC. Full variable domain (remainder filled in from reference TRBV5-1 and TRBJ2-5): KAGVTQTPRYLIKTRGQQVTLSCSPISGHRSVSWYQQTPGQGLQFLFEYFSETQRNKGNFPGRFSGRQFSNSRSEMNVSTLELGDSALYLCASSYTGGGGETQYFGPGTRLLVL.

As DNA, the CDR3 is TGTGCCAGCAGTTACATCCAGGGGTATGAAAAACTGTTTTTT. It codes for CASSYIQGYEKLFF. The chain joins TRBV6-5 to TRBJ1-4; TRBD1 might be the D (6 bases). V was cut by 2 bases and J by 6 bases, with 10 bases left in between. The CDR3 sequence is 14 residues long. The V gene's germline CDR1 is MNHEY and CDR2 SVGAGI.

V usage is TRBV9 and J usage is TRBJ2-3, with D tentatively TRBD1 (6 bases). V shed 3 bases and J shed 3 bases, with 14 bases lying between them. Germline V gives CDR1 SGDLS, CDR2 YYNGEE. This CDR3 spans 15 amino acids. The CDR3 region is CASSATGSATDTQYF. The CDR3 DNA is TGTGCCAGCAGCGCAACAGGGTCCGCAACAGATACGCAGTATTTT.

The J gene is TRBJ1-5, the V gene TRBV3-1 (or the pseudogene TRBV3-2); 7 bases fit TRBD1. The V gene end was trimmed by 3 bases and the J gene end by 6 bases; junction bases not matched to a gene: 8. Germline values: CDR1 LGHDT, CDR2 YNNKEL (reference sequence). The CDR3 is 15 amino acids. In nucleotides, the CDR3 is TGTGCCAGCAGCCAGCGGACAGGCAGGACTCAGCCCCAGCATTTT. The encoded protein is CASSQRTGRTQPQHF.

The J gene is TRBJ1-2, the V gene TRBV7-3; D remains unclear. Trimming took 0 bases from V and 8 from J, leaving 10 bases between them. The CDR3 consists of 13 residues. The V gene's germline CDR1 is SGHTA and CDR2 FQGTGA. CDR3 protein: CASSLTEDSGYTF. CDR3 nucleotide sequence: TGTGCCAGCAGCTTAACGGAGGATAGCGGCTACACCTTC.

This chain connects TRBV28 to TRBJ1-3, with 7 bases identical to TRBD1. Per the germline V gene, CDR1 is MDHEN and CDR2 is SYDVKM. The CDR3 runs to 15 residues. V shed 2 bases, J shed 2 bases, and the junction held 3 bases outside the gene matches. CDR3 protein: CASSLGTVAGNTIYF. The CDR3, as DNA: TGTGCCAGCAGTTTAGGGACAGTCGCTGGAAACACCATATATTTT. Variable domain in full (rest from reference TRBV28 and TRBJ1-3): DVKVTQSSRYLVKRTGEKVFLECVQDMDHENMFWYRQDPGLGLRLIYFSYDVKMKEKGDIPEGYSVSREKKERFSLILESASTNQTSMYLCASSLGTVAGNTIYFGEGSWLTVV.

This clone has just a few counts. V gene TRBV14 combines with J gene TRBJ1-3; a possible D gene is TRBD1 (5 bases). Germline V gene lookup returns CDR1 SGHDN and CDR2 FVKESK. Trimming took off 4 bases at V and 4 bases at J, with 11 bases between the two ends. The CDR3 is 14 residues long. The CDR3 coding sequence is TGTGCCAGCAGCCGGGGCAGTGGCGGAAACACCATATATTTT. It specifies CASSRGSGGNTIYF.

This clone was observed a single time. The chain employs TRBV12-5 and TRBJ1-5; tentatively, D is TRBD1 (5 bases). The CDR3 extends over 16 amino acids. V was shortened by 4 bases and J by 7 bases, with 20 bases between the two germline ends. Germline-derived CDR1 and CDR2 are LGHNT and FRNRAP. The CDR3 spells CASGSPGGAFGQPQHF. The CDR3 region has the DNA TGTGCTAGTGGTTCCCCGGGAGGGGCGTTTGGACAGCCCCAGCATTTT.

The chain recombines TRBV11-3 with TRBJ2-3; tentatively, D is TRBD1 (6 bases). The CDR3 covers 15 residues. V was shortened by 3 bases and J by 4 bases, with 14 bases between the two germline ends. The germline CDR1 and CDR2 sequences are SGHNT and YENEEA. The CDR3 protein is CASSFYREGADTQYF. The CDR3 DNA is TGTGCCAGCAGCTTTTACAGGGAAGGAGCAGATACGCAGTATTTT.

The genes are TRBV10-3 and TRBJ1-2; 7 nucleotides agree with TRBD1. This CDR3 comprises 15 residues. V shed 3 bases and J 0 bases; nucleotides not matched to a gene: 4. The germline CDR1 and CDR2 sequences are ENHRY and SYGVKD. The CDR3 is CAISDTGVANYGYTF. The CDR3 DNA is TGTGCCATCAGTGATACAGGGGTAGCTAACTATGGCTACACCTTC.

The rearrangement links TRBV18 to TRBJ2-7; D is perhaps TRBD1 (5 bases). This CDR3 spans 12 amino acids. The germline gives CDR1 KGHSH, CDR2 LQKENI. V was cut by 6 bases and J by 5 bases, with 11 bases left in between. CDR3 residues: CASSRTNNEQYF. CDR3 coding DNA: TGTGCCAGCTCTAGGACAAATAACGAGCAGTACTTC.

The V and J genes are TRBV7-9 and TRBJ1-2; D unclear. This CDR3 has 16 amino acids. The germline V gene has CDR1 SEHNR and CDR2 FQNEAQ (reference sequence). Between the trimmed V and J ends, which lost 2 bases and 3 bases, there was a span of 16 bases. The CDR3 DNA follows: TGTGCCAGCAGCTTAAGCCCCCGCGGAAATGACTATGGCTACACCTTC. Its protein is CASSLSPRGNDYGYTF.

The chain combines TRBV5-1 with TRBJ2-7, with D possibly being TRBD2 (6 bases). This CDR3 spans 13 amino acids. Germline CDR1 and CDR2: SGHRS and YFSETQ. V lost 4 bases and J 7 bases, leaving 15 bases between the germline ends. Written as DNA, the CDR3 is TGCGCCAGCAGCAGCTCACCCCGGGGGGAGCAGTACTTC. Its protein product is CASSSSPRGEQYF.

The CDR3, as DNA: TGTGCCAGCAGCTTGGGGTCCCCGGGTTTAGCCTACGAGCAGTACTTC. Translation gives CASSLGSPGLAYEQYF. The chain carries TRBV5-6 and TRBJ2-7; D is uncertain. In germline, CDR1 is SGHDT, CDR2 YYEEEE. This CDR3 comprises 16 residues. Trimming pared 0 bases from V and 2 bases from J, leaving 15 bases between.

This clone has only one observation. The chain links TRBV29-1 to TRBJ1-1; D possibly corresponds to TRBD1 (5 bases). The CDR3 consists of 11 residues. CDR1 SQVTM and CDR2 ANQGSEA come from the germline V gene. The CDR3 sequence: CAQGEGAEAFF. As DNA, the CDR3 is TGCGCCCAAGGGGAAGGGGCTGAAGCTTTCTTT.

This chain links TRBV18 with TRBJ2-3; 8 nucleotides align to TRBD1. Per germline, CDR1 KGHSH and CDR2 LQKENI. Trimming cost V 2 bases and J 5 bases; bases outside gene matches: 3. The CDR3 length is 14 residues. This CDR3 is CASSPNTGGDTQYF. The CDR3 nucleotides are TGTGCCAGCTCACCAAACACAGGGGGAGATACGCAGTATTTT.

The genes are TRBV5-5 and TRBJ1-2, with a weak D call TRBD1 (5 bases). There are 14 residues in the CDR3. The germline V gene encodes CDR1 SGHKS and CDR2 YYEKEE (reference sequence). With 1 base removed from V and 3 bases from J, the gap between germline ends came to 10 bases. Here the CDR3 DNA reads TGTGCCAGCAGCTTGCGTCAGGGTGACTATGGCTACACCTTC. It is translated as CASSLRQGDYGYTF.

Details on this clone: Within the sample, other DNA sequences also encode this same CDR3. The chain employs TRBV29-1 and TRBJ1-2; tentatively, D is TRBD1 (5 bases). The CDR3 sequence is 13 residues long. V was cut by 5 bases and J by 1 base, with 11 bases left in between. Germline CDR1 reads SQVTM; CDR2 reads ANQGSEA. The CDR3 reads CSVRQTLNYGYTF. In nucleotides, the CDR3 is TGCAGCGTTCGACAGACTCTTAACTATGGCTACACCTTC.

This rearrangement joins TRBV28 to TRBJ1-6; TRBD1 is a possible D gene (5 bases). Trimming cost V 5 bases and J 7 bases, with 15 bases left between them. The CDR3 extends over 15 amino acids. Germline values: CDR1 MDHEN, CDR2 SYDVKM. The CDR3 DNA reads TGTGCCAGCAGTCCCTCAGGGTTGACGAATTCACCCCTCCACTTT. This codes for CASSPSGLTNSPLHF.

CDR3 residues: CASSQDRQGWYEQYF. CDR3 coding DNA: TGCGCCAGCAGCCAAGATCGCCAGGGTTGGTACGAGCAGTACTTC. The J gene is TRBJ2-7, the V gene TRBV4-3, with D possibly matching TRBD1 (5 bases). Germline CDR1 LGHNA, CDR2 YSLEER. Trimming took 0 bases from V and 4 from J, leaving 13 bases between them. This CDR3 comprises 15 residues.